This T cell receptor beta chain is from a study of cytomegalovirus exposure and HLA in healthy donors. Findings and limits, study-wide: Later work showed greater clonal expansion in HLA-associated TCR beta chains than in equally common others. A link between a missense DCLRE1C variant and TCR beta V- and J-gene trimming emerged from a later analysis. As a later analysis showed, several of the most significant clusters appeared to be linked to common viral pathogens.

In regard to this clone: As yet, its antigen is unknown.

Vbeta (60) and Jbeta (13) primers were used in the PCR. Method: immunoSEQ multiplex PCR; TCRdb's copy keeps in-frame clones and lacks some. The table records some 170,000 clones, approximately 80% of them present only once. The sequence derives from a man aged 30 to 45 in good health and CMV-seronegative. Source material: PBMCs.

DNA for the CDR3: TGTGCCAGCAGCCTAAAACAGGTATTGGCGAGGACAGATACGCAGTATTTT. It specifies CASSLKQVLARTDTQYF. J is TRBJ2-3 and V is TRBV13; tentatively, D is TRBD1 (5 bases). The CDR3 extends over 17 amino acids. Germline V gives CDR1 PRHDT, CDR2 FYEKMQ (reference sequence). With 5 bases removed from V and 3 bases from J, the gap between germline ends came to 21 bases. Drawing the rest from reference TRBV13 and TRBJ2-3, the complete variable domain is AAGVIQSPRHLIKEKRETATLKCYPIPRHDTVYWYQQGPGQDPQFLISFYEKMQSDKGSIPDRFSAQQFSDYHSELNMSSLELGDSALYFCASSLKQVLARTDTQYFGPGTRLTVL.